The 8 T cell receptor beta chains given below trace back to one sample, sequenced in a study of T-cell memory formation after mild COVID-19. TCRdb reprocessed the 5' RACE reads via MiXCR and lists one record per CDR3 protein. The table has about 340,000 distinct CDR3 sequences, under 15% seen once. The sample consisted of PBMCs or a T cell subset sorted from them (not recorded which). The receptor source for this set is a man younger than 30 who had mild COVID-19 (a few samples of this study predate the infection). Cell type and time point are not known.

This clonotype was counted a few times. This chain connects TRBV9 to TRBJ2-1; D remains ambiguous. V lost 0 bases and J 9 bases, leaving 7 bases between the germline ends. Germline assignment: CDR1 SGDLS and CDR2 YYNGEE. The CDR3 covers 12 residues. CDR3 sequence: CASSVALGEQFF. DNA of the CDR3: TGTGCCAGCAGCGTAGCCCTCGGTGAGCAGTTCTTC.

The V gene is TRBV7-9, the J gene TRBJ2-7, with D possibly called TRBD1 or TRBD2 (6 bases each). CDR3 length equals 16 residues. CDR1 SEHNR and CDR2 FQNEAQ come from the germline V gene (reference sequence). The germline V and J ends were trimmed by 2 bases and 4 bases, with 18 bases remaining between them. DNA for the CDR3: TGTGCCAGCAGCTTACAATTCGGGGGCCTCCGTTACGAGCAGTACTTC. It is translated as CASSLQFGGLRYEQYF.

This clonotype was counted a few times. The V call is TRBV6-6, the J call TRBJ1-5, with 7 bases fitting TRBD1. The CDR3 length is 15 residues. V dropped 7 bases and J dropped 3; count of bases not matched to a gene: 9. CDR1 and CDR2 (germline): MNHNY, SVGAGI (reference sequence). DNA for the CDR3: TGTGCCAGCAAAGACCCAGGGGGTCCCAATCAGCCCCAGCATTTT. Translating it yields CASKDPGGPNQPQHF.

The J gene is TRBJ2-2, the V gene TRBV18, with unresolved D. Deletions cut 2 bases from V and 5 bases from J, with 15 bases between. There are 16 residues in the CDR3. From germline, CDR1 is KGHSH and CDR2 LQKENI. The CDR3 sequence: CASSPNGKGVTGELFF. The CDR3, as DNA: TGTGCCAGCTCACCAAATGGGAAAGGAGTTACCGGGGAGCTGTTTTTT.

This clonotype occurred many times. The V gene is TRBV7-2, the J gene TRBJ1-5; possibly TRBD1 for D (5 bases). Germline V gene lookup returns CDR1 SGHTA and CDR2 FQGNSA. V was shortened by 1 base and J by 4 bases, with 11 bases between the two germline ends. The CDR3 has 15 amino acids. In nucleotides, the CDR3 is TGTGCCAGCAGCTTAGGTGGCAGGGAAAATCAGCCCCAGCATTTT. It yields the protein CASSLGGRENQPQHF.

V gene TRBV20-1 combines with J gene TRBJ1-1, with 8 bases aligning to TRBD1. The CDR3 sequence is 14 residues long. Germline loops: CDR1 DFQATT, CDR2 SNEGSKA (reference sequence). V gave up 6 bases and J gave up 4 bases; unmatched junction bases: 10. The CDR3 DNA sequence: TGCAGTGCACCCACCCAGGGGGCAGGCACTGAAGCTTTCTTT. Protein product: CSAPTQGAGTEAFF.

This clonotype was counted a few times. This chain uses TRBV5-4 with TRBJ2-7, with D possibly being TRBD2 (6 bases). V lost 2 bases and J lost 6, with 15 bases in between. Germline V CDR1 and CDR2: SGHNT, YYREEE (reference sequence). The CDR3 consists of 14 residues. The CDR3: CASSFTGERGEQYF. In DNA, the CDR3 is TGTGCCAGCAGCTTCACGGGGGAGAGAGGCGAGCAGTACTTC.

The rearrangement links TRBV7-2 to TRBJ2-1; no clear D. The V and J ends lost 1 base and 12 bases respectively, with 10 bases between them. The germline V gene encodes CDR1 SGHTA and CDR2 FQGNSA. The CDR3 runs 12 residues. As DNA, the CDR3 is TGTGCCAGCAGCTTAGTTCCTTCTGGGCAGTTCTTC. Protein sequence: CASSLVPSGQFF.